This TCR beta chain was identified during a study of neurological immune-mediated disorders. Background on the study: There were roughly 35 multiple sclerosis patients. Of these, around 30 had relapsing-remitting MS and 3 had secondary progressive MS.

This clonotype showed up many times. Its antigen is still unknown. There are 15 residues in the CDR3. Between the trimmed V and J ends, which lost 5 bases and 0 bases, there was a span of 16 bases. Per germline, CDR1 DFQATT and CDR2 SNEGSKA (reference sequence). In TCRdb, the 5' RACE reads were re-called with MiXCR into one record per CDR3 protein. The sample consists of 85,000 to 90,000 distinct CDR3 sequences, around 3.5% of them appearing once. Regarding the study as a whole: The most TCR clonal expansion was seen in HTLV-1-associated myelopathy, and the least was seen in multiple sclerosis, which fell below healthy controls.

This TCR was sampled from a woman aged 50 to 60 with multiple sclerosis. Sequencing was done on a sample of PBMCs. This chain connects TRBV20-1 to TRBJ1-1; the D is unclear. In DNA, the CDR3 is TGCAGTGCTCCGCCGGGTTGGGGAGTGAACACTGAAGCTTTCTTT. It yields the protein CSAPPGWGVNTEAFF.